The 32 T cell receptor beta chains given below trace back to one sample, sequenced in a study of graft-versus-host responses after intestinal transplantation. TCRdb's copy holds only in-frame clones and misses some; the assay was immunoSEQ multiplex PCR. Among about 38,000 clones listed, under 85% were seen once. The sequenced sample was PBMCs, obtained about 1,000 days after transplant. These receptors came from a human patient who received an intestinal transplant, so some T cells may come from the graft donor.

The chain has TRBV5-4 and TRBJ2-5; the match to TRBD1 covers 9 bases. This CDR3 spans 16 amino acids. Trimming cost V 4 bases and J 3 bases; bases outside gene matches: 10. Germline V CDR1 and CDR2: SGHNT, YYREEE (reference sequence). DNA of the CDR3: TGTGCCAGCAGCCCCGGGGGACAGGGCAGAAAAGAGACCCAGTACTTC. Encoded protein: CASSPGGQGRKETQYF.

The V gene is TRBV6-5, the J gene TRBJ2-7; possible D gene TRBD1, 6 bases. The CDR3 length is 13 residues. The V gene's germline CDR1 is MNHEY and CDR2 SVGAGI. Trimming removed 1 base at V and 5 bases at J, with 9 bases between. The CDR3 loop reads CASSYLQGNEQYF. The CDR3 nucleotides are TGTGCCAGCAGTTACTTACAGGGCAACGAGCAGTACTTC.

The genes are TRBV30 and TRBJ2-7; 9 bases line up with TRBD1. CDR1 is GTSNPN and CDR2 is SVGIG in the germline V gene (reference sequence). The length of the CDR3 is 12 residues. The trim removed 7 bases at V and 3 bases at J, leaving 4 bases unmatched. DNA of the CDR3: TGTGCCTTGTCGGGACAGGGCTACGAGCAGTACTTC. Translating it yields CALSGQGYEQYF. Based on the CDR3 plus reference TRBV30 and TRBJ2-7, the full variable domain is SQTIHQWPATLVQPVGSPLSLECTVEGTSNPNLYWYRQAAGRGLQLLFYSVGIGQISSEVPQNLSASRPQDRQFILSSKKLLLSDSGFYLCALSGQGYEQYFGPGTRLTVT.

The chain uses TRBV19 and TRBJ1-2; D unclear. The V and J ends lost 1 base and 4 bases respectively, with 10 bases between them. Per germline, CDR1 LNHDA and CDR2 SQIVND (reference sequence). The CDR3 covers 14 residues. The CDR3 region has the DNA TGTGCCAGTAGTATAGGCGGGGATTTCTATGGCTACACCTTC. It encodes CASSIGGDFYGYTF.

The rearrangement uses TRBV30 and TRBJ1-4, with TRBD1 identical over 7 bases. Trimming cost V 5 bases and J 8 bases; bases outside gene matches: 14. The CDR3 length is 15 residues. From germline, CDR1 is GTSNPN and CDR2 SVGIG (reference sequence). The DNA of the CDR3 is TGTGCCTGGGCTGGAGGGGGCGTGAGTGTGGAAAAACTGTTTTTT. Protein sequence: CAWAGGGVSVEKLFF.

The chain employs TRBV5-6 and TRBJ2-2; 7 nucleotides line up with TRBD1. Germline-derived CDR1 and CDR2 are SGHDT and YYEEEE. The CDR3 is 17 residues long. Unmatched junction bases numbered 8, after V lost 3 bases and J lost 0 bases. CDR3 residues: CASSSVYRGANTGELFF. For the CDR3, the DNA is TGTGCCAGCAGCTCAGTTTACAGGGGCGCGAACACCGGGGAGCTGTTTTTT.

This sequence joins TRBV6-1 and TRBJ2-7, with D tentatively TRBD1 (6 bases). The CDR3 covers 12 residues. From germline, CDR1 is MNHNS and CDR2 SASEGT. V was clipped by 5 bases and J by 2 bases, with 7 bases between them. Here the CDR3 reads CASSQGPYEQYF. The CDR3 DNA reads as TGTGCCAGCAGTCAGGGGCCCTACGAGCAGTACTTC.

The chain combines TRBV9 with TRBJ1-4, with TRBD1 as a possible D gene (5 bases). V lost 3 bases, J lost 8 bases, and 17 bases lay in between. The CDR3 contains 15 residues. CDR1 SGDLS and CDR2 YYNGEE come from the germline V gene. CDR3 nucleotides: TGTGCCAGCAGCGACGACGGGGGGGTCGGAGAAAAACTGTTTTTT. Amino acids: CASSDDGGVGEKLFF.

The chain combines TRBV5-4 with TRBJ2-5, with TRBD2 matching over 9 bases. Unmatched junction bases numbered 8, after V lost 3 bases and J lost 5 bases. The CDR3 totals 15 residues. The germline V gene encodes CDR1 SGHNT and CDR2 YYREEE (reference sequence). CDR3 DNA sequence: TGTGCCAGCAGCTCCATTAGCGGGAGTCTGGAGACCCAGTACTTC. It yields the protein CASSSISGSLETQYF.

The chain combines TRBV6-1 with TRBJ1-3; D gene uncertain. V lost 3 bases to trimming and J lost 0 bases, with 15 bases between them. The CDR3 covers 17 residues. The germline gives CDR1 MNHNS, CDR2 SASEGT. CDR3 in DNA: TGTGCCAGCAGTGACGACGGATACTCATTCTCTGGAAACACCATATATTTT. It translates to CASSDDGYSFSGNTIYF.

The chain employs TRBV11-3 and TRBJ2-5; D gene unclear. The CDR3 runs to 15 residues. Germline-derived CDR1 and CDR2 are SGHNT and YENEEA. The V end lost 0 bases, the J end lost 1 base, and 9 bases lay between the germline ends. The CDR3 here is CASSLDSASQETQYF. CDR3 coding DNA: TGTGCCAGCAGCTTAGACTCGGCATCCCAAGAGACCCAGTACTTC.

The count of this clone is one. This chain links TRBV14 with TRBJ1-3; D not certain. CDR3 length equals 17 residues. The V gene's germline CDR1 is SGHDN and CDR2 FVKESK. Trimming took 4 bases from V and 0 from J, leaving 16 bases between them. DNA of the CDR3: TGTGCCAGCAGCCCTTTACTGGGAGGCTACTCTGGAAACACCATATATTTT. Its translation: CASSPLLGGYSGNTIYF.

The V call is TRBV5-4, the J call TRBJ2-1; 15 nucleotides agree with TRBD2. J was trimmed by 7 bases and V by 3 bases; bases with no gene match: 2. The CDR3 has 15 residues. Germline CDR1 and CDR2: SGHNT and YYREEE (reference sequence). CDR3 region: CASSYGLAGGNEQFF. CDR3 in DNA: TGTGCCAGCAGCTACGGACTAGCGGGAGGGAATGAGCAGTTCTTC.

This clone has a handful of counts. V and J are TRBV28 and TRBJ1-6, with 8 nucleotides matching TRBD1. The CDR3 consists of 16 residues. Germline V gene sequence: CDR1 MDHEN, CDR2 SYDVKM. With 1 base clipped from V and 2 bases from J, the junction kept 1 base outside the gene matches. The DNA for the CDR3 is TGTGCCAGCAGTTTATCAGGGGGCCCCTATAATTCACCCCTCCACTTT. Its translation: CASSLSGGPYNSPLHF.

The genes are TRBV6-4 and TRBJ2-3; D gene uncertain. The CDR3 spans 10 residues. The V gene lost 10 bases and the J gene lost 6 bases, with 8 bases spanning the gap. Germline CDR1 MRHNA, CDR2 SNTAGT. The CDR3 protein is CANYTDTQYF. CDR3 bases: TGTGCCAACTACACCGATACGCAGTATTTT.

This chain links TRBV30 with TRBJ2-3; 8 positions match TRBD2. The length of the CDR3 is 17 residues. Germline V lookup: CDR1 GTSNPN, CDR2 SVGIG (reference sequence). Trimming cost V 1 base and J 2 bases; bases outside gene matches: 11. Written as DNA, the CDR3 is TGTGCCTGGAGTGGGAGATTAGCGGGGATCCACACAGATACGCAGTATTTT. It is translated as CAWSGRLAGIHTDTQYF.

The chain uses TRBV6-1 and TRBJ2-7; D unresolved. Germline-derived CDR1 and CDR2 are MNHNS and SASEGT. The CDR3 totals 10 residues. The V and J ends lost 2 bases and 4 bases respectively, with 0 bases between them. CDR3 amino acids: CASSEYEQYF. The CDR3 DNA reads as TGTGCCAGCAGTGAATACGAGCAGTACTTC.

This clone has only a few counts. This rearrangement joins TRBV19 to TRBJ1-4; no clear D gene. V was cut by 9 bases and J by 0 bases, with 14 bases left in between. From germline, CDR1 is LNHDA and CDR2 SQIVND (reference sequence). CDR3 size: 15 residues. The DNA of the CDR3 is TGTGCCAGCGCCCCTTGGGGTCCAACTAATGAAAAACTGTTTTTT. It codes for CASAPWGPTNEKLFF.

The genes are TRBV2 and TRBJ1-2; D not resolved. This CDR3 is 13 amino acids long. Germline CDR1 SNHLY, CDR2 FYNNEI. The ends were cut back, 4 bases at V and 2 bases at J, with 8 bases in the middle. CDR3 in amino acids: CASSAQRNYGYTF. The CDR3 nucleotides read TGTGCCAGCAGTGCACAGCGAAACTATGGCTACACCTTC.

V is TRBV6-6 and J is TRBJ1-1, with 8 bases aligning to TRBD1. The CDR3 length is 14 residues. Germline trimming cut 7 bases from V and 6 bases from J; bases unmatched to any gene: 10. Germline V gene data show CDR1 as MNHNY and CDR2 as SVGAGI (reference sequence). The CDR3 DNA follows: TGTGCCAGCACCCAGACGGTGGGACAGGCTGAAGCTTTCTTT. Encoded protein: CASTQTVGQAEAFF.

This chain connects TRBV11-3 to TRBJ2-1; 11 bases agree with TRBD2. Losses at the gene ends were 5 bases for V and 6 bases for J; bases not matched to a gene: 6. Germline V gene data show CDR1 as SGHNT and CDR2 as YENEEA. The CDR3 spans 15 residues. For the CDR3, the DNA is TGTGCCAGCAGCATAGCGGGGGGGCCTTTCAATGAGCAGTTCTTC. This sequence encodes CASSIAGGPFNEQFF.

The chain recombines TRBV28 with TRBJ1-5; D unresolved. Germline CDR1 is MDHEN and CDR2 is SYDVKM. This CDR3 region has 12 residues. Trimming stripped 1 base from V and 6 bases from J, with 4 bases between. The CDR3 protein is CASSLFVQPQHF. The CDR3 DNA reads TGTGCCAGCAGTTTATTCGTTCAGCCCCAGCATTTT.

The V call is TRBV10-3, the J call TRBJ1-5; D might be TRBD1 (5 bases). The V end lost 0 bases, the J end lost 1 base, and 7 bases lay between the germline ends. Germline V gene sequence: CDR1 ENHRY, CDR2 SYGVKD. The CDR3 contains 15 residues. CDR3 sequence (DNA): TGTGCCATCAGTGAGTCGGGACCAAGCAATCAGCCCCAGCATTTT. Amino acid sequence: CAISESGPSNQPQHF.

Only a few counts were recorded for this clone. The chain couples TRBV15 to TRBJ2-2; D is undetermined. Germline V gene data show CDR1 as LNHNV and CDR2 as YYDKDF (reference sequence). Trimming took off 0 bases at V and 4 bases at J, with 6 bases between the two ends. The CDR3 has 14 amino acids. Here the CDR3 reads CATSRDLATGELFF. As DNA, the CDR3 is TGTGCCACCAGCAGAGATCTTGCCACCGGGGAGCTGTTTTTT.

This clone was recorded a few times. V and J are TRBV7-6 and TRBJ1-1, with D uncertain. The CDR3 runs to 13 residues. Germline values: CDR1 SGHVS, CDR2 FNYEAQ. V lost 5 bases to trimming and J lost 3 bases, with 10 bases between them. The CDR3 region has the DNA TGTGCCAGCAGCCGTCTTGAGGACACTGAAGCTTTCTTT. It translates to CASSRLEDTEAFF.

The genes are TRBV19 and TRBJ2-3; 11 bases are a match to TRBD2. The V gene's germline CDR1 is LNHDA and CDR2 SQIVND (reference sequence). The length of the CDR3 is 15 residues. V lost 6 bases, J lost 2 bases, and 4 bases stayed unmatched. Written as DNA, the CDR3 is TGTGCCAGTAGAAAACTAGCGGGAGACACAGATACGCAGTATTTT. It is translated as CASRKLAGDTDTQYF.

The chain combines TRBV25-1 with TRBJ2-5; a possible D gene is TRBD2 (6 bases). The CDR3 spans 15 residues. Germline V gives CDR1 MGHDK, CDR2 SYGVNS. Between the trimmed V and J ends, which lost 8 bases and 5 bases, there was a span of 21 bases. The CDR3 DNA is TGTGCCAGCGCCCCCTTGGGGGGAACCAGGGAGACCCAGTACTTC. This gives the protein CASAPLGGTRETQYF. The full variable domain, in which reference TRBV25-1 and TRBJ2-5 provide the parts outside the CDR3, is EADIYQTPRYLVIGTGKKITLECSQTMGHDKMYWYQQDPGMELHLIHYSYGVNSTEKGDLSSESTVSRIRTEHFPLTLESARPSHTSQYLCASAPLGGTRETQYFGPGTRLLVL.

V is TRBV9 and J is TRBJ2-3; unclear D gene. Trimming left V 1 base short and J 3 bases short, with 6 bases between. Germline CDR1 is SGDLS and CDR2 is YYNGEE. The CDR3 contains 13 residues. The CDR3 DNA reads as TGTGCCAGCAGCGTAAGTGCAACAGATACGCAGTATTTT. This gives the protein CASSVSATDTQYF. Looking up the rest from reference TRBV9 and TRBJ2-3 gives the full variable domain: DSGVTQTPKHLITATGQRVTLRCSPRSGDLSVYWYQQSLDQGLQFLIQYYNGEERAKGNILERFSAQQFPDLHSELNLSSLELGDSALYFCASSVSATDTQYFGPGTRLTVL.

This clone was recorded a few times. This CDR3 is CASSSAGTWISEEQFF. CDR3 nucleotide sequence: TGTGCCAGCAGCTCAGCCGGGACGTGGATATCCGAGGAGCAGTTCTTC. The chain combines TRBV14 with TRBJ2-1; D tentatively reads TRBD1 or TRBD2 (5 bases each). This CDR3 has 16 amino acids. V gave up 5 bases and J gave up 10 bases, with 24 bases separating them. Germline lookup yields CDR1 SGHDN and CDR2 FVKESK.

In regard to this clone: Mismatch with germline at one junction end may stem from a read error. DNA of the CDR3: TGTGCTAGCAGCCGAAGGGAGTTGGATACGCAGTATTTT. Translated: CASSRRELDTQYF. The V gene is TRBV7-7, the J gene TRBJ2-3; a weak D match, TRBD2 (5 bases). Per germline, CDR1 SSHAT and CDR2 FNYEAQ (reference sequence). This CDR3 contains 13 residues. Full variable domain (remainder filled in from reference TRBV7-7 and TRBJ2-3): GAGVSQSPRYKVTKRGQDVTLRCDPISSHATLYWYQQALGQGPEFLTYFNYEAQPDKSGLPSDRFSAERPEGSISTLTIQRTEQRDSAMYRCASSRRELDTQYFGPGTRLTVL.

This clone was seen a few times. The rearrangement joins TRBV2 to TRBJ1-1, with 7 bases matching TRBD1. CDR1 SNHLY and CDR2 FYNNEI come from the germline V gene. Losses at the gene ends were 6 bases for V and 5 bases for J; bases not matched to a gene: 9. The CDR3 length is 14 residues. CDR3 loop: CASRPRQGWTEAFF. CDR3 nucleotides: TGTGCCAGCAGGCCCCGACAGGGTTGGACTGAAGCTTTCTTT.

This clone was recorded a few times. The rearrangement links TRBV7-8 to TRBJ2-7; D may be TRBD1 (6 bases). This CDR3 has 14 residues. V was cut by 2 bases and J by 2 bases, with 10 bases left in between. Germline V gene data show CDR1 as SGHVS and CDR2 as FQNEAQ. The CDR3 loop is CASSLNRAAYEQYF. The CDR3 coding sequence is TGTGCCAGCAGCTTAAACAGGGCCGCCTACGAGCAGTACTTC.